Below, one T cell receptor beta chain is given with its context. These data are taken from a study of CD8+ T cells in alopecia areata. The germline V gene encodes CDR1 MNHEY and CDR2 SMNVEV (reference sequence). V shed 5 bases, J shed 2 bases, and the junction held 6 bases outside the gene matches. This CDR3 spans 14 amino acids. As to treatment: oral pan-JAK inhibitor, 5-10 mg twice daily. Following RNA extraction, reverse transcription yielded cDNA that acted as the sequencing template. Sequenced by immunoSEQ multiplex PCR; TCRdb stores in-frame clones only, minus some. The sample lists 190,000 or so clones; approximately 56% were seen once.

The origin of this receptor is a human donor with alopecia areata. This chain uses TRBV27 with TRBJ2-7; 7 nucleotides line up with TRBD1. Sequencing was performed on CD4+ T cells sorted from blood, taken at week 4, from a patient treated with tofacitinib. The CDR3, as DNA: TGTGCCAGCAGTCGCGGACAGGCACCCTACGAGCAGTACTTC. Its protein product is CASSRGQAPYEQYF.